This entry lists 21 T cell receptor beta chains sequenced from one sample in a study of radiotherapy plus CTLA-4 blockade in lung cancer. Generated by immunoSEQ multiplex PCR, the TCRdb table keeps only in-frame clones and is missing some. The data hold approximately 89,000 clones, with under 80% observed a single time. The input for sequencing was peripheral blood, taken from a patient treated with radiotherapy plus ipilimumab. The receptors derive from a human donor with non-small cell lung cancer who had a partial response to radiotherapy plus ipilimumab. Some clones in this sample may be carry-over from other donors' samples.

The chain carries TRBV28 and TRBJ1-1, with D tentatively TRBD1 (5 bases). The length of the CDR3 is 12 residues. The V end was cut by 6 bases, the J end by 1 base, with 6 bases between. CDR1 MDHEN and CDR2 SYDVKM come from the germline V gene. The CDR3 nucleotides read TGTGCCAGCAGGGGGGGGAACACTGAAGCTTTCTTT. Its translation: CASRGGNTEAFF.

This clone showed up just a few times. J is TRBJ1-2 and V is TRBV28, with TRBD1 as a possible D gene (5 bases). V was trimmed by 8 bases and J by 3 bases, leaving 13 bases between them. CDR3 length equals 13 residues. CDR1 is MDHEN, CDR2 SYDVKM, per germline. The CDR3, as DNA: TGTGCCAGCGGGGCGGCTGGGTACTATGGCTACACCTTC. This sequence encodes CASGAAGYYGYTF.

The V and J genes are TRBV5-1 and TRBJ2-7; 8 bases fit TRBD1. V trimming: 4 bases; J trimming: 3 bases; junction bases outside the gene matches: 6. Germline assignment: CDR1 SGHRS and CDR2 YFSETQ. The CDR3 runs to 14 residues. CDR3 region: CASSLRTGHYEQYF. CDR3 nucleotides: TGCGCCAGCAGCCTACGGACAGGGCACTACGAGCAGTACTTC.

The chain has TRBV6-6 and TRBJ1-5; a possible D gene is TRBD1 (6 bases). This CDR3 spans 15 amino acids. The germline CDR1 and CDR2 sequences are MNHNY and SVGAGI (reference sequence). Deletions cut 8 bases from V and 7 bases from J, with 21 bases between. CDR3 coding DNA: TGTGCCAGCGGGATACATTCAGGGGCTTTACAGCCCCAGCATTTT. It specifies CASGIHSGALQPQHF.

The chain recombines TRBV29-1 with TRBJ2-1, with 7 bases fitting TRBD1. Trimming removed 6 bases from V and 4 bases from J; junction bases left unmatched: 6. CDR3 size: 13 residues. Germline lookup yields CDR1 SQVTM and CDR2 ANQGSEA. Here the CDR3 reads CSVSGTAYNEQFF. CDR3 DNA: TGCAGCGTGTCCGGGACAGCTTACAATGAGCAGTTCTTC.

The rearrangement uses TRBV9 and TRBJ2-1; D may be TRBD1 (6 bases). The CDR3 totals 19 residues. Germline loops: CDR1 SGDLS, CDR2 YYNGEE. The V gene lost 0 bases and the J gene lost 0 bases, with 19 bases spanning the gap. CDR3 amino acids: CASSVGWAQGPISYNEQFF. The CDR3 nucleotides read TGTGCCAGCAGCGTAGGGTGGGCACAGGGTCCCATCTCCTACAATGAGCAGTTCTTC.

The rearrangement links TRBV27 to TRBJ1-4; TRBD1 is a possible D gene (5 bases). Germline values: CDR1 MNHEY, CDR2 SMNVEV (reference sequence). The CDR3 spans 12 residues. V lost 6 bases and J lost 11, with 13 bases in between. The CDR3: CASSRGREKLFF. The CDR3 region has the DNA TGTGCCAGCAGCCGGGGGAGGGAGAAACTGTTTTTT.

The chain has TRBV2 and TRBJ1-3, with D perhaps matching TRBD1 (5 bases). CDR1 and CDR2 from the germline V gene are SNHLY and FYNNEI. This CDR3 spans 14 amino acids. Trimming removed 8 bases at V and 0 bases at J, with 11 bases between. This CDR3 is CASGAQVSGNTIYF. The DNA of the CDR3 is TGTGCCAGCGGTGCACAGGTCTCTGGAAACACCATATATTTT.

The CDR3 DNA is TGTGCCAGCAGCCAGACCGGGACAGGGGGGGGTGAGCAGTTCTTC. Protein product: CASSQTGTGGGEQFF. The chain is built from TRBV7-2 and TRBJ2-1; 11 positions agree with TRBD1. This CDR3 contains 15 residues. V was clipped by 5 bases and J by 9 bases; unmatched bases: 9. Germline lookup yields CDR1 SGHTA and CDR2 FQGNSA.

This chain joins TRBV5-1 and TRBJ2-1; the match to TRBD1 covers 9 bases. CDR1 and CDR2 from the germline V gene are SGHRS and YFSETQ. After removal of 2 bases from V and 0 bases from J, the junction contained 6 bases not matched to a gene. The CDR3 is made up of 17 amino acids. CDR3 in amino acids: CASSFDRGFSSYNEQFF. CDR3 sequence (DNA): TGCGCCAGCAGCTTCGACAGGGGGTTTAGCTCCTACAATGAGCAGTTCTTC.

The chain joins TRBV7-9 to TRBJ2-3, with TRBD1 matching over 8 bases. CDR3 length: 16 residues. The J segment lost 0 bases and the V segment lost 6 bases, leaving 8 bases of the junction unmatched. Germline CDR1 and CDR2: SEHNR and FQNEAQ (reference sequence). CDR3 region: CASSRQGAMSTDTQYF. The CDR3 bases are TGTGCCAGCAGTAGGCAGGGGGCGATGAGCACAGATACGCAGTATTTT.

The chain uses TRBV29-1 and TRBJ2-5; D unresolved. Germline loops: CDR1 SQVTM, CDR2 ANQGSEA. This CDR3 spans 13 amino acids. The CDR3, as DNA: TGCACTATTTTACATACAGACCAAGAGACCCAGTACTTC. The encoded protein is CTILHTDQETQYF.

CDR3 DNA sequence: TGTGCCAGTAGTGGAGACGACAGTTCAACTAATGAAAAACTGTTTTTT. Its translation: CASSGDDSSTNEKLFF. The J gene is TRBJ1-4, the V gene TRBV19; TRBD1 might be the D (5 bases). Trimming left V 5 bases short and J 0 bases short, with 13 bases between. This CDR3 contains 16 residues. Germline CDR1 and CDR2: LNHDA and SQIVND (reference sequence).

J is TRBJ2-2 and V is TRBV7-8; D might be TRBD1 (6 bases). The V gene's germline CDR1 is SGHVS and CDR2 FQNEAQ. This CDR3 region has 15 residues. Trimming removed 2 bases at V and 4 bases at J, with 11 bases between. CDR3 in DNA: TGTGCCAGCAGCTTATTGGGGGCCAGCACCGGGGAGCTGTTTTTT. As protein: CASSLLGASTGELFF. The variable domain in full, with the rest retrieved from reference TRBV7-8 and TRBJ2-2, is GAGVSQSPRYKVAKRGQDVALRCDPISGHVSLFWYQQALGQGPEFLTYFQNEAQLDKSGLPSDRFFAERPEGSVSTLKIQRTQQEDSAVYLCASSLLGASTGELFFGEGSRLTVL.

The chain joins TRBV7-9 to TRBJ2-4, with D maybe TRBD1 (5 bases). Germline V gene lookup returns CDR1 SEHNR and CDR2 FQNEAQ (reference sequence). Trimming pared 5 bases from V and 3 bases from J, leaving 14 bases between. This CDR3 contains 15 residues. The CDR3 bases are TGTGCCAGCAGCCGTACGGTAGGGGTCAAAAACATTCAGTACTTC. Amino acids: CASSRTVGVKNIQYF.

The chain uses TRBV5-5 and TRBJ2-7; 7 nucleotides match TRBD1. The germline V gene has CDR1 SGHKS and CDR2 YYEKEE (reference sequence). V gave up 1 base and J gave up 4 bases; unmatched junction bases: 5. This CDR3 is 14 amino acids long. In nucleotides, the CDR3 is TGTGCCAGCAGCTTGCAGGTACAGGGGTACGAGCAGTACTTC. This gives the protein CASSLQVQGYEQYF.

The chain couples TRBV18 to TRBJ1-5, with D unresolved. CDR1 and CDR2 from the germline V gene are KGHSH and LQKENI. V was cut by 3 bases and J by 9 bases, with 18 bases left in between. The CDR3 covers 15 residues. For the CDR3, the DNA is TGTGCCAGCTCACCGATAGGCCAGGTCCGTCTGCCCCAGCATTTT. Translating it yields CASSPIGQVRLPQHF.

The chain has TRBV28 and TRBJ1-2; 7 nucleotides match TRBD1. Per germline, CDR1 MDHEN and CDR2 SYDVKM. There are 14 residues in the CDR3. V lost 7 bases, J lost 8 bases, and 13 bases stayed unmatched. The CDR3 region has the DNA TGTGCCAGCATTGAAGGTCCGGGACAGCGGGGCTACACCTTC. Residues: CASIEGPGQRGYTF.

This chain uses TRBV19 with TRBJ1-5; D possibly corresponds to TRBD1 (5 bases). Per the germline V gene, CDR1 is LNHDA and CDR2 is SQIVND (reference sequence). CDR3 length equals 17 residues. The V end was cut by 8 bases, the J end by 4 bases, with 24 bases between. The CDR3 nucleotides read TGTGCCAGTTGGGAGGGGAGAGGGTATGGAGGAAATCAGCCCCAGCATTTT. Translating gives CASWEGRGYGGNQPQHF. Drawing the rest from reference TRBV19 and TRBJ1-5, the complete variable domain is DGGITQSPKYLFRKEGQNVTLSCEQNLNHDAMYWYRQDPGQGLRLIYYSQIVNDFQKGDIAEGYSVSREKKESFPLTVTSAQKNPTAFYLCASWEGRGYGGNQPQHFGDGTRLSIL.

The chain is built from TRBV9 and TRBJ2-1, with TRBD2 identical over 8 bases. Germline lookup yields CDR1 SGDLS and CDR2 YYNGEE. V was clipped by 1 base and J by 7 bases; unmatched bases: 7. CDR3 length equals 15 residues. In DNA form, the CDR3 reads TGTGCCAGCAGCGTAACCGGGAGGGCCATGAATGAGCAGTTCTTC. Translated: CASSVTGRAMNEQFF. The whole variable domain, remainder taken from reference TRBV9 and TRBJ2-1, is DSGVTQTPKHLITATGQRVTLRCSPRSGDLSVYWYQQSLDQGLQFLIQYYNGEERAKGNILERFSAQQFPDLHSELNLSSLELGDSALYFCASSVTGRAMNEQFFGPGTRLTVL.

The CDR3 loop reads CASSQQAGQGIRSYEQYF. The CDR3 DNA sequence: TGTGCCAGCAGCCAACAGGCGGGACAGGGGATTCGCTCCTACGAGCAGTACTTC. The chain combines TRBV14 with TRBJ2-7; TRBD1 aligns across 10 bases. CDR1 and CDR2 from the germline V gene are SGHDN and FVKESK. V lost 2 bases to trimming and J lost 0 bases; unmatched junction nucleotides: 10. The CDR3 is made up of 18 amino acids.